This T cell receptor (beta chain) was retrieved from a study of T-cell reconstitution after alpha-beta-depleted transplantation in children. General study findings and limits: Some patients owed their high day-60 TCRbeta diversity to surviving recipient T cells and thymic progenitors. Alpha-beta T cells about two months after transplant reportedly derived from several hundred expanded graft clones. T-cell counts and diversity at one year post-transplant came mainly from newly produced T cells.

Germline lookup yields CDR1 SQVTM and CDR2 ANQGSEA. Trimming cost V 4 bases and J 4 bases; bases outside gene matches: 4. The CDR3 totals 14 residues. The library targeted TCRbeta and was prepared with unique molecular identifiers. TCRdb analysed the PCR reads with MiXCR anew, one entry per CDR3 protein. Here the sample spans fewer than 150,000 distinct CDR3 sequences, about 9.6% being singletons. This clonotype has just a few counts. Its cognate antigen is unknown. The chain recombines TRBV29-1 with TRBJ1-5, with TRBD1 identical over 10 bases. The sequence came from a girl under two years old who had a stem cell transplant for combined immunodeficiency, so the T cells may come from the graft donor. The sample was PBMCs, mostly from graft donor cells, taken 180 days after TCRalphabeta/CD19-depleted stem cell transplant. The DNA for the CDR3 is TGCAGCGTTGTTTGGACAGGGGGTAATCAGCCCCAGCATTTT. Amino acid sequence: CSVVWTGGNQPQHF.